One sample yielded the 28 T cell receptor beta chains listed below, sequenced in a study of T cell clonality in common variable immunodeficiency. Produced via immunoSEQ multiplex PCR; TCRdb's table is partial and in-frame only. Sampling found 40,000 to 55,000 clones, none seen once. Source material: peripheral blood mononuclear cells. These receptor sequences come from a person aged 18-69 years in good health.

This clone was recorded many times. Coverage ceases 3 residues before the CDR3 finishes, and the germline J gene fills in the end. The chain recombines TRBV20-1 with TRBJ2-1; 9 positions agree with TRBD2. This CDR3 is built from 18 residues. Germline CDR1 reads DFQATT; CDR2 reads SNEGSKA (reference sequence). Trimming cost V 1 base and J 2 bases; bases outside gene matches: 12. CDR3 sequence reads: CSARGQRGATNPYNEQFF. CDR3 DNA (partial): TGCAGTGCTAGAGGTCAGCGGGGGGCCACCAACCCCTACAATGAG.

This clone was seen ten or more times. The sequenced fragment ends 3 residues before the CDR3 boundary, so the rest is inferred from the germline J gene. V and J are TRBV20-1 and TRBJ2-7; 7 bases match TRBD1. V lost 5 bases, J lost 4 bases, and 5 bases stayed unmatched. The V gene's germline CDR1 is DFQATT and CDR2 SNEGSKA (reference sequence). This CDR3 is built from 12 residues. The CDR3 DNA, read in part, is TGCAGTGCTCCGACAGGGTATTACGAG. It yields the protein CSAPTGYYE. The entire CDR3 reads CSAPTGYYEQYF.

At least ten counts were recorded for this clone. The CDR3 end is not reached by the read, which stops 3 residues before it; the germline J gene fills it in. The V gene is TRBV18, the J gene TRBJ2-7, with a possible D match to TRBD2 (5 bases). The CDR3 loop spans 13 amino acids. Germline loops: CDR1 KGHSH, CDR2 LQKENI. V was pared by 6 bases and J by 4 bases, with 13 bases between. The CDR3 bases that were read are TGTGCCAGCTCGGAATATGCGGGTTACGAG. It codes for CASSEYAGYE. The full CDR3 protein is CASSEYAGYEQYF.

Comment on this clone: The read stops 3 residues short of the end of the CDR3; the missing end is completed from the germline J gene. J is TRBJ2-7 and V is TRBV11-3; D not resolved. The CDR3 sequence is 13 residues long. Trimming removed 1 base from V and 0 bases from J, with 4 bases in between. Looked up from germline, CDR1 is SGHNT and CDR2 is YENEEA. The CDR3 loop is CASSLGSSYEQYF. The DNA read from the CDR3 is TGTGCCAGCAGCTTAGGCAGCTCCTACGAG.

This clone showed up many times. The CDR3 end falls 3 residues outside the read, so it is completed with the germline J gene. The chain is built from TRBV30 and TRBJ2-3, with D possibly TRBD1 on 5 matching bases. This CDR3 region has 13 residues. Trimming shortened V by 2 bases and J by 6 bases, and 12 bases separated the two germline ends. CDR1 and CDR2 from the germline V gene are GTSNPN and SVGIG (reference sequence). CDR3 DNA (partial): TGTGCCTGGAGTTCAGGGAATGGGGATACG. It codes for CAWSSGNGDT. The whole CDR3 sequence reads CAWSSGNGDTQYF.

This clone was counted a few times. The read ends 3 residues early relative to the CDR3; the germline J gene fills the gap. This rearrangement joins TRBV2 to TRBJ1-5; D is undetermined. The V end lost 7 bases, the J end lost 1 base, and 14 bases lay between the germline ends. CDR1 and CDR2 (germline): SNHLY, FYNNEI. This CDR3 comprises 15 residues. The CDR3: CASTGLIGSNQPQHF. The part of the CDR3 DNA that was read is TGTGCCAGCACCGGCTTAATAGGGAGCAATCAGCCC.

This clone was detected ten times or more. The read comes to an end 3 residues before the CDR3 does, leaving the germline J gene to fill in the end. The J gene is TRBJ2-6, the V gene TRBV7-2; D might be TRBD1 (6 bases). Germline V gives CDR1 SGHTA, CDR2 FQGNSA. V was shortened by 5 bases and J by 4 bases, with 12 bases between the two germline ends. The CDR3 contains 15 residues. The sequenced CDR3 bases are TGTGCCAGCAGCCACAGGGCCTCAGGGGCCAACGTC. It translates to CASSHRASGANV. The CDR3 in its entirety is CASSHRASGANVLTF.

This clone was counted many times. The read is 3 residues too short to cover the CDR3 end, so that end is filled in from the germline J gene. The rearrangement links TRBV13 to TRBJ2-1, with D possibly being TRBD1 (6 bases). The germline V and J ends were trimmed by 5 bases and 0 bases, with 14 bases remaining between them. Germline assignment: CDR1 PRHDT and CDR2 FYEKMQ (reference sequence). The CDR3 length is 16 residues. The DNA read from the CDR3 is TGTGCCAGCAGCACGGACAGCTCCAGCTCCTACAATGAG. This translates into CASSTDSSSSYNE. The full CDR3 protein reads CASSTDSSSSYNEQFF.

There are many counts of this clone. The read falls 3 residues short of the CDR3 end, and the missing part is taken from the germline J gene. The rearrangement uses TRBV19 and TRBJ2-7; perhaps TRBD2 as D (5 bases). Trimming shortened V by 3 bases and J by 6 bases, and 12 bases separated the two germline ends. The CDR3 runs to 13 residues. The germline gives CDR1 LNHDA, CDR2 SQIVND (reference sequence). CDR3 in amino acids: CASSMDFSSEQYF. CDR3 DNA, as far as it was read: TGTGCCAGTAGTATGGACTTCTCCAGCGAG.

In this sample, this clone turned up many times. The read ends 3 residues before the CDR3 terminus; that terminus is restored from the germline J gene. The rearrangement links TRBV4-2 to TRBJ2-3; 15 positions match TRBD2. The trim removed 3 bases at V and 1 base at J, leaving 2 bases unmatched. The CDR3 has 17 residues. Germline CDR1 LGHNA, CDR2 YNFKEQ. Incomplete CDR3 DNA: TGTGCCAGCAGCCATGGGACTAGCGGGGGGCGCACAGATACG. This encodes CASSHGTSGGRTDT. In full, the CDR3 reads CASSHGTSGGRTDTQYF.

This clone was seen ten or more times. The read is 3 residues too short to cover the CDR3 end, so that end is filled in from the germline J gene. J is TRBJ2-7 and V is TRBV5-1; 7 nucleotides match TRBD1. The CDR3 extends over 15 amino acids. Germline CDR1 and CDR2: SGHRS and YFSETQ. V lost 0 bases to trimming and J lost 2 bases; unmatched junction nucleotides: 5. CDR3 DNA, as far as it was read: TGCGCCAGCAGCTTGGATTGGGACAGAGCCTACGAG. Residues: CASSLDWDRAYE. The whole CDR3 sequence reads CASSLDWDRAYEQYF.

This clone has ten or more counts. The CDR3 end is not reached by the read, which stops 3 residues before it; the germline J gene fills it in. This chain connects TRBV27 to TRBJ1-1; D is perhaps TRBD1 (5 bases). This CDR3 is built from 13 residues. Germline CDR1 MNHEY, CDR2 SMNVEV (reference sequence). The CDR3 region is CASSLSGDYVAFF. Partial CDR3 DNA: TGTGCCAGCAGTTTATCTGGGGACTATGTC.

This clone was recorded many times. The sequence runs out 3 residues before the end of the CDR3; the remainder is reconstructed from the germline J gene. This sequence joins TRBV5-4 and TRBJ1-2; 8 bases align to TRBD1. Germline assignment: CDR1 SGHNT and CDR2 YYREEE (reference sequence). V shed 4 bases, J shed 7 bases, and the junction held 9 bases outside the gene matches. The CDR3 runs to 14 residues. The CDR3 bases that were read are TGTGCCAGCAGCCCCGGACAGGGAGGAAGTGGC. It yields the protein CASSPGQGGSG. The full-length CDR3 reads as CASSPGQGGSGYTF.

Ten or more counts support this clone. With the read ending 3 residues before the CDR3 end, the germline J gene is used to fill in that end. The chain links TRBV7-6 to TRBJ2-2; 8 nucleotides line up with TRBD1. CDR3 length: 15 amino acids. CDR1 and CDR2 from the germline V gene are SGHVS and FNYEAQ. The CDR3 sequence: CASSLQGQANEKLFF. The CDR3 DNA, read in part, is TGTGCCAGCAGCTTACAGGGACAGGCTAATGAAAAG.

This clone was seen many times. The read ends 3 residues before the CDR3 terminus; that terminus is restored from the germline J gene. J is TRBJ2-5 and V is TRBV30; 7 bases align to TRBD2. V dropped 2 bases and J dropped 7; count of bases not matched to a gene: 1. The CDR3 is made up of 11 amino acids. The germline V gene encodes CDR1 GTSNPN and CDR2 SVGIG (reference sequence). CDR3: CAWSPGGTQYF. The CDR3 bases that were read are TGTGCCTGGAGTCCGGGGGGGACC. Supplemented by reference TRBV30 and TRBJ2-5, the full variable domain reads SQTIHQWPATLVQPVGSPLSLECTVEGTSNPNLYWYRQAAGRGLQLLFYSVGIGQISSEVPQNLSASRPQDRQFILSSKKLLLSDSGFYLCAWSPGGTQYFGPGTRLLVL.

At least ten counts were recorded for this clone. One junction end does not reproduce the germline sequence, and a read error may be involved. The CDR3 loop reads CASSTRQGSSEQYF. The covered CDR3 bases are TGTGCCAGTAGTACAAGACAGGGGTCCTCCGAG. J is TRBJ2-7 and V is TRBV19; 8 nucleotides agree with TRBD1. The sequence runs out 3 residues before the end of the CDR3; the remainder is reconstructed from the germline J gene. The germline V gene has CDR1 LNHDA and CDR2 SQIVND (reference sequence). The CDR3 has 14 amino acids. The whole variable domain, filled in from reference TRBV19 and TRBJ2-7, reads DGGITQSPKYLFRKEGQNVTLSCEQNLNHDAMYWYRQDPGQGLRLIYYSQIVNDFQKGDIAEGYSVSREKKESFPLTVTSAQKNPTAFYLCASSTRQGSSEQYFGPGTRLTVT.

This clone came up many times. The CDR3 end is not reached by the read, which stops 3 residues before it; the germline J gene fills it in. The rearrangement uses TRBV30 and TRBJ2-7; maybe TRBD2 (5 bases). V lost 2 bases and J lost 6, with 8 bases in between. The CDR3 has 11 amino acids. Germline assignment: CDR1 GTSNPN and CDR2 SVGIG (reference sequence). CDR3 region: CAWSLGVEQYF. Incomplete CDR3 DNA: TGTGCCTGGAGTCTCGGGGTCGAG.

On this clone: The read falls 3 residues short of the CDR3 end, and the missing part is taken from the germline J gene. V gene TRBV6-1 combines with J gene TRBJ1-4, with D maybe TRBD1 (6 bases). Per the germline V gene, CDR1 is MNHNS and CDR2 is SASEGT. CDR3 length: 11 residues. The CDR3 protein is CASSEWGPLFF. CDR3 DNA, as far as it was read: TGTGCCAGCAGTGAATGGGGGCCA.

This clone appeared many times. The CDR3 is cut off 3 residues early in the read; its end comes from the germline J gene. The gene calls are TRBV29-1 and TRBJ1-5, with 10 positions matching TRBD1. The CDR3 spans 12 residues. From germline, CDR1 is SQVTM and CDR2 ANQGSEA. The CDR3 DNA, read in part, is TGCAGCGTATCGACAGGGGGCTCACCC. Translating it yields CSVSTGGSP. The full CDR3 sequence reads CSVSTGGSPQHF.

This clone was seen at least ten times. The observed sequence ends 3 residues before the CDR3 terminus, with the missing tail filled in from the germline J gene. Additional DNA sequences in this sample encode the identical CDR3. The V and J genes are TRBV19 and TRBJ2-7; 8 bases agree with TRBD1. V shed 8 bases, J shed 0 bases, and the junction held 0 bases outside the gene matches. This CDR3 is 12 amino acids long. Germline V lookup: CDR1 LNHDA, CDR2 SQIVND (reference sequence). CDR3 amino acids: CASGTGSYEQYF. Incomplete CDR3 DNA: TGTGCCAGTGGGACAGGCTCCTACGAG.

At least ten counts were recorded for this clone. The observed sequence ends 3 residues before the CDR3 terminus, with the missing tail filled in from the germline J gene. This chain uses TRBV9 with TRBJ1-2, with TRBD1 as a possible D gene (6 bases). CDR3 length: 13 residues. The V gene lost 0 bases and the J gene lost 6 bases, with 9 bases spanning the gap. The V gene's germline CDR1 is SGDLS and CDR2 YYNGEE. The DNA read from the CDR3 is TGTGCCAGCAGCGTAGGGACAGCCAATGGC. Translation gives CASSVGTANG. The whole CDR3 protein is CASSVGTANGYTF.

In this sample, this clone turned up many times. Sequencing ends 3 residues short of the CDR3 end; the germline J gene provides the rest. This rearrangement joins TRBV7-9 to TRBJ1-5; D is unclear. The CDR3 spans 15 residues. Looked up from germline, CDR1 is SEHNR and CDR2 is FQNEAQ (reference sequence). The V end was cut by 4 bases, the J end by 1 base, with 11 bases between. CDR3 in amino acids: CASSSNYLSNQPQHF. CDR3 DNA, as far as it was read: TGTGCCAGCAGCTCGAATTACTTAAGCAATCAGCCC.

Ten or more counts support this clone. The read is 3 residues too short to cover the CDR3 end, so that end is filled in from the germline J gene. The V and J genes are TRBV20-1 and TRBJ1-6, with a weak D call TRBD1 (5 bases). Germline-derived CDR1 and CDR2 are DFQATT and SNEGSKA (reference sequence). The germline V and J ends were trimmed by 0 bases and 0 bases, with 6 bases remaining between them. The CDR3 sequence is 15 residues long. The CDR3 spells CSAREGGSYNSPLHF. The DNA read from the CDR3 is TGCAGTGCTAGAGAGGGGGGCTCCTATAATTCACCC.

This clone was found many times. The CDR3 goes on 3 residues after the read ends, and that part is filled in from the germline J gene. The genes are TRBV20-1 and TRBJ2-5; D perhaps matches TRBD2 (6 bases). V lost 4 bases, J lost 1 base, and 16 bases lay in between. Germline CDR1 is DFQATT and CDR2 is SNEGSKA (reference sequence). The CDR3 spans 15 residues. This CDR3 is CSAIKPGLTQETQYF. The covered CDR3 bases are TGCAGTGCTATAAAGCCCGGACTAACCCAAGAGACC.

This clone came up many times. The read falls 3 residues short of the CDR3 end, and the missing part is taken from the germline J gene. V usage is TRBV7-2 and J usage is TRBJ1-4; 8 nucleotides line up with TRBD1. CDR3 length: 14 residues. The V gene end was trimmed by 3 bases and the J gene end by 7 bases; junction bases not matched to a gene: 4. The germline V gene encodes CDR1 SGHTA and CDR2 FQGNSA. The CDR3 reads CASSFGTGPEKLFF. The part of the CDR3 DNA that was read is TGTGCCAGCAGCTTTGGGACAGGCCCTGAAAAA.

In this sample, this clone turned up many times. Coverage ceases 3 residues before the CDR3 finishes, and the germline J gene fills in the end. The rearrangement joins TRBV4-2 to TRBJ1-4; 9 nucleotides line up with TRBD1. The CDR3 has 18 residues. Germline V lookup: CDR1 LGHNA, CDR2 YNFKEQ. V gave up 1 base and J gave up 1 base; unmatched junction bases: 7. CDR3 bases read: TGTGCCAGCAGCCAAGTGGGACAGGGAGGGGGAACTAATGAAAAA. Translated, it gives CASSQVGQGGGTNEK. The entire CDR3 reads CASSQVGQGGGTNEKLFF.

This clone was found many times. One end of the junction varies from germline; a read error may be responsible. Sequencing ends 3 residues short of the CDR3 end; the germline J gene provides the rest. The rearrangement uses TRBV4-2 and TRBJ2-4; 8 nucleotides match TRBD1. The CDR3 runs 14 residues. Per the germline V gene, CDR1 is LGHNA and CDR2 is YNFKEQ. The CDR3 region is CASSQDTGGNIQYF. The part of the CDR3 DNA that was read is TGCGCCAGCAGCCAAGATACAGGGGGGAACATT.

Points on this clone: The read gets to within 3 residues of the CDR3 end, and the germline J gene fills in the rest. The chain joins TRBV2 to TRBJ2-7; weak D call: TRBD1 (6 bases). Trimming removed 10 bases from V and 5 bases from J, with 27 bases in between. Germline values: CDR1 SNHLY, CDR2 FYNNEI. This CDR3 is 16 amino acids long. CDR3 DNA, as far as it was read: TGTGCCATCCTAGTGAGGCACAGGGAAATGAAGGACGAG. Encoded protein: CAILVRHREMKDE. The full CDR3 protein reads CAILVRHREMKDEQYF.